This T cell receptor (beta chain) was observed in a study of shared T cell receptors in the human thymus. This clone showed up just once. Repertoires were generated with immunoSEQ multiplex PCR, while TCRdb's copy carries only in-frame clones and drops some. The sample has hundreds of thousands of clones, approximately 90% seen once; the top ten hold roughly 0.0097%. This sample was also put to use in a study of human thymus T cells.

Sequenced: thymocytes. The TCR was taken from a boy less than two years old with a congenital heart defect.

CDR3 bases: TGTGCCAGTAGTCTAACCACAGGTCGCAATCAGCCCCAGCATTTT. Its translation is CASSLTTGRNQPQHF. The chain has TRBV19 and TRBJ1-5; tentative D call: TRBD1 (5 bases). Germline lookup yields CDR1 LNHDA and CDR2 SQIVND (reference sequence). The V and J ends lost 5 bases and 2 bases respectively, with 13 bases between them. The CDR3 contains 15 residues. The full variable domain, rest sourced from reference TRBV19 and TRBJ1-5, is DGGITQSPKYLFRKEGQNVTLSCEQNLNHDAMYWYRQDPGQGLRLIYYSQIVNDFQKGDIAEGYSVSREKKESFPLTVTSAQKNPTAFYLCASSLTTGRNQPQHFGDGTRLSIL.